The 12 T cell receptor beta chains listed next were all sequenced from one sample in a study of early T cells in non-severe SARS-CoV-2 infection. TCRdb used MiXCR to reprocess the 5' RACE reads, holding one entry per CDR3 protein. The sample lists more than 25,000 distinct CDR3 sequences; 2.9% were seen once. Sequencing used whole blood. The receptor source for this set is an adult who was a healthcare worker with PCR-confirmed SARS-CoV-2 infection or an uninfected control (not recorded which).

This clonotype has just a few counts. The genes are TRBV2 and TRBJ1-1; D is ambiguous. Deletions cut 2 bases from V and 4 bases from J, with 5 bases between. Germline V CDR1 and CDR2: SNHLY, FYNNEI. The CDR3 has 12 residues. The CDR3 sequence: CASSEQLTEAFF. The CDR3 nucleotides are TGTGCCAGCAGTGAACAACTCACTGAAGCTTTCTTT.

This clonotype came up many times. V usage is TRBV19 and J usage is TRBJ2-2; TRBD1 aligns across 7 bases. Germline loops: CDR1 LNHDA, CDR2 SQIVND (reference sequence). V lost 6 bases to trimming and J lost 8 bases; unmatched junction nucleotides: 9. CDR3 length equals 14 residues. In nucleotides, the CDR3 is TGTGCCAGTAGCCAACAGGGGCTTCGGGGGGAGCTGTTTTTT. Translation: CASSQQGLRGELFF.

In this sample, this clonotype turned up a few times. The CDR3 here is CASSHSRGRAYTEAFF. Here the CDR3 DNA reads TGTGCCAGCAGCCACAGTCGGGGGCGGGCATACACTGAAGCTTTCTTT. This rearrangement joins TRBV3-1 to TRBJ1-1; the D gene is possibly TRBD1 (6 bases). The length of the CDR3 is 16 residues. Germline loops: CDR1 LGHDT, CDR2 YNNKEL (reference sequence). Trimming stripped 3 bases from V and 3 bases from J, with 17 bases between.

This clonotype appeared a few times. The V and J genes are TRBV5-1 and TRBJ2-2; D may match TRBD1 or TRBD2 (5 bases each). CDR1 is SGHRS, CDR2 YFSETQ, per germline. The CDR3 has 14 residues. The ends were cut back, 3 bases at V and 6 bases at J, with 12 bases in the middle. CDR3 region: CASSSAGRAGELFF. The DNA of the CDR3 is TGCGCCAGCAGCTCAGCAGGGCGGGCCGGGGAGCTGTTTTTT.

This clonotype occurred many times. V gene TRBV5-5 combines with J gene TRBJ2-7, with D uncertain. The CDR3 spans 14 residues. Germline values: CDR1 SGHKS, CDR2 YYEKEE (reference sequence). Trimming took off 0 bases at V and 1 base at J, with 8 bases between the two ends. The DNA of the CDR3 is TGTGCCAGCAGCTTGGAATGGGGTTCCTACGAGCAGTACGTC. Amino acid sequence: CASSLEWGSYEQYV.

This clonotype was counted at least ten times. CDR3 coding DNA: TGTGCCAGCAGCCTTGGGGGACAGGGGCAAGGAGGGACCCAGTACTTC. Residues: CASSLGGQGQGGTQYF. This chain links TRBV7-6 with TRBJ2-5; TRBD1 aligns across 10 bases. CDR3 length: 16 residues. V shed 5 bases, J shed 7 bases, and the junction held 13 bases outside the gene matches. Germline V gene data show CDR1 as SGHVS and CDR2 as FNYEAQ.

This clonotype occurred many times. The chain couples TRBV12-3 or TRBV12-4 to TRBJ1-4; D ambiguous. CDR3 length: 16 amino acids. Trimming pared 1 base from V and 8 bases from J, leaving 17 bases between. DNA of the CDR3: TGTGCCAGCAGTTTAGAGTTGGAGGTTTCGGGAGAAAAACTGTTTTTT. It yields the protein CASSLELEVSGEKLFF.

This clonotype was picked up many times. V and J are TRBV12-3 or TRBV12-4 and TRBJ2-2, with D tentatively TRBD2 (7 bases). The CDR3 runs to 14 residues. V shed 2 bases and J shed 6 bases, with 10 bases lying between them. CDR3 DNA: TGTGCCAGCAGTTTACAGGGGAGGGCCGGGGAGCTGTTTTTT. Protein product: CASSLQGRAGELFF.

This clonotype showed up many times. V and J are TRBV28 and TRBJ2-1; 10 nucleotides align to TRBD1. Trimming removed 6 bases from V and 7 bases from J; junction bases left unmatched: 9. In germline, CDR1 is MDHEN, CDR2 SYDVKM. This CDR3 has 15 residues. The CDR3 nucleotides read TGTGCCAGCAGGCTTCCGGGACAGGGGTTGAATGAGCAGTTCTTC. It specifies CASRLPGQGLNEQFF.

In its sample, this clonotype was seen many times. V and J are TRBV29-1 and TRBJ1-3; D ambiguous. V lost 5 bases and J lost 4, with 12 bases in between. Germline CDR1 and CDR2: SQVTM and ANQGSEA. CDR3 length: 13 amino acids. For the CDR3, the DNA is TGCAGCGTTTGGGCCGCTAAGGGAAACACCATATATTTT. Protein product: CSVWAAKGNTIYF.

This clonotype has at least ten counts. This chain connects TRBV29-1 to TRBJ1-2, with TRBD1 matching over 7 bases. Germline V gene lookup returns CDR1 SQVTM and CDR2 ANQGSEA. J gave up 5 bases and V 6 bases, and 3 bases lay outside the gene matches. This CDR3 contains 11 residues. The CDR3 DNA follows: TGCAGCGTCGGGACAGTTTATGGCTACACCTTC. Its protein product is CSVGTVYGYTF.

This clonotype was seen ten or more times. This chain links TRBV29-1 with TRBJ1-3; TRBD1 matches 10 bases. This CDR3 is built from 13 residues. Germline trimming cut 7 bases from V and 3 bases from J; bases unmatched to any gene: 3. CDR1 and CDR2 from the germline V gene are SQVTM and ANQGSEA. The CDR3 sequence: CSAGTGDGNTIYF. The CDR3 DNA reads TGCAGCGCGGGGACAGGGGATGGAAACACCATATATTTT.